Listed below are T cell receptor beta chains from one sample, sequenced in a study of T cell responses to AZD1222 COVID-19 vaccine. Using immunoSEQ multiplex PCR, the repertoire was profiled, and TCRdb retains in-frame clones only, with some absent. Of some 100,000 clones listed, more than 75% are singletons. Specimen: peripheral blood, collected 28 days after the second AZD1222 dose. The origin of the receptors is an adult who received the AZD1222 COVID-19 vaccine. CDR3s include the opening cysteine and the closing phenylalanine or tryptophan. Fields, in order: V gene, J gene, CDR3 length, D gene, CDR3 protein. A D gene is named only where the DNA matches it firmly.

>TRBV6-6|TRBJ2-7|14|.
CASSYSGGYDEQYF
>TRBV6-2/TRBV6-3|TRBJ2-7|17|.
CASSYPRTAEDSYEQYF
>TRBV5-4|TRBJ2-7|16|TRBD1
CASSKDGTGKSYEQYF
>TRBV6-1|TRBJ1-5|11|.
CASSEPINQHF
>TRBV2|TRBJ1-6|13|TRBD1
CASSGQGNSPLHF
>TRBV5-4|TRBJ2-7|18|TRBD2
CASTSRHLAGGGSYEQYF
>TRBV15|TRBJ2-1|15|.
CATSSPEDSYNEQFF
>TRBV11-2|TRBJ2-1|13|.
CASSLVAWNEQFF
>TRBV4-3|TRBJ2-7|15|TRBD2
CASSQEAGVSYEQYF
>TRBV7-7|TRBJ2-5|16|.
CASSLGASAYQETQYF
>TRBV11-2|TRBJ1-1|15|.
CASSLPSGAHTEAFF
>TRBV28|TRBJ1-4|15|.
CASSFLSPRAEKLFF
>TRBV19|TRBJ1-1|15|.
CASSVTSLGNTEAFF
>TRBV6-1|TRBJ1-1|12|.
CASSLTAGEAFF
>TRBV3-1/TRBV3-2|TRBJ1-2|14|.
CASSRILSTDGYTF
>TRBV19|TRBJ1-4|12|.
CASSPGVEKLFF
>TRBV12-5|TRBJ2-5|16|TRBD2
CASGRTRTSGEETQYF
>TRBV12-3/TRBV12-4|TRBJ1-2|12|TRBD1
CASSLRGHGYTF
>TRBV7-3|TRBJ2-5|16|.
CASKEGRLGGGETQYF
>TRBV2|TRBJ1-2|16|.
CASSYGGRQNDYGYTF
>TRBV29-1|TRBJ2-7|13|.
CSVEEASSYEQYF
>TRBV5-1|TRBJ1-4|16|TRBD1
CASSLITGGAYEKLFF